The clone carrying this T cell receptor beta chain has a handful of counts. This record belongs to a study of blood T cell repertoires in COVID-19. Turning to the study itself: Spain, Italy and the United States supplied samples that represented acute and convalescent COVID-19. PBMCs, B-cell-depleted T cells, or T cells provided the cDNA or gDNA that made up the material.

Original analysis: How many nucleated cells were present was estimated from reference gene primer amplification. Clones were sequenced by immunoSEQ multiplex PCR, and TCRdb holds only the in-frame ones, with some missing. V and J calls plus clone size are reproduced from that table; the DNA served to infer D and trimming. The table has 70,000 to 80,000 clones, around 91% seen once. The sample was peripheral blood. This receptor was obtained from a human donor in a cohort sampled during active COVID-19.

This CDR3 reads CASSQVAGGARADTQYF. CDR3 nucleotide sequence: TGTGCCAGCAGCCAAGTAGCGGGGGGGGCTAGGGCAGATACGCAGTATTTT. J is TRBJ2-3 and V is TRBV4-2, with 11 positions matching TRBD2. V dropped 1 base and J dropped 4; count of bases not matched to a gene: 7. The CDR3 runs 17 residues. Germline CDR1 and CDR2: LGHNA and YNFKEQ.